This T cell receptor beta chain emerged from a study of T cells in Graves' hyperthyroidism and ophthalmopathy. Study in general: At initial diagnosis, before any treatment had begun, peripheral blood was obtained.

This clonotype has a count of ten or more. Its antigen is as yet unknown. General study results and limits: Among clonotypes expanded in thyroid above 0.001, most were also found in blood.

Germline loops: CDR1 SQVTM, CDR2 ANQGSEA. Trimming at V came to 8 bases and at J to 8 bases, leaving 9 bases not matched to a gene. CDR3 length equals 12 residues. Diagnoses were established using clinical symptoms, serum thyroxine and TRAb, thyroid ultrasound and orbital computed tomography. TCR beta CDR3 region amplification was performed from RNA transcripts. The TCR CDR3 was amplified in a first-round RT-PCR using the HTBI primer set. MiXCR was run by TCRdb on the multiplex PCR reads, yielding one entry per CDR3 protein. Of approximately 600,000 distinct CDR3 sequences in the sample, around 15% were seen once.

Source material: blood. The source is a woman aged 25 to 39 with Graves' hyperthyroidism. V is TRBV29-1 and J is TRBJ1-1; 9 bases match TRBD1. In DNA, the CDR3 is TGCAGCATAAGCACAGGGGGCAGGGAAGCTTTCTTT. It translates to CSISTGGREAFF.